A selection of T cell receptor beta chains follows, all from one sample in a study of OX40 agonist ivuxolimab in advanced cancers. TCRdb's copy holds only in-frame clones and misses some; the assay was immunoSEQ multiplex PCR. This table has around 93,000 clones, just under 90% appearing once. Here the sequenced sample was CD4+ or CD8+ T cells sorted from blood, taken in a trial of the OX40 agonist ivuxolimab. These receptors originate from an adult with an advanced solid tumor such as melanoma, head and neck, liver or kidney cancer. Both conserved end residues are part of each CDR3. A D gene is named only where the DNA matches it firmly. The size of a clone is reported for some rows only, either as once, few or many, or as a class for expanded clones.

clone size	V gene	D gene	J gene	CDR3 DNA	CDR3 protein
-	TRBV7-3	-	TRBJ2-7	TGTGCCAGCAGCCTCGGAGGCCGGAGCTCCTACGAGCAGTACTTC	CASSLGGRSSYEQYF
-	TRBV5-1	TRBD2	TRBJ2-7	TGCGCCAGCAGCCCCGGGGGGGTTAACGACGAGCAGTACTTC	CASSPGGVNDEQYF
-	TRBV7-2	-	TRBJ1-3	TGTGCCAGCAGCTGGGGGCAGGGAGGAAACACCATATATTTT	CASSWGQGGNTIYF
-	TRBV9	TRBD2	TRBJ2-5	TGTGCCAGCAGTGGCCGGGGGGGGGTCCAAGAGACCCAGTACTTC	CASSGRGGVQETQYF
-	TRBV6-5	-	TRBJ1-2	TGTGCCAGCAGACCCAGGGATCCCTATGGCTACACCTTC	CASRPRDPYGYTF
once	TRBV7-9	-	TRBJ2-7	TGTGCCAGCAGCGGCCCACTAAAGAGAAGGGGCCAACTCGAGCAGTACTTC	CASSGPLKRRGQLEQYF
-	TRBV20-1	-	TRBJ2-3	TGCAGTGCTGATGACAGAGCTACGCAGTATTTT	CSADDRATQYF
once	TRBV18	TRBD2	TRBJ2-1	TGTGCCAGCTCGGCGCGGGCAGCGGGGACTACCTACAATGAGCAGTTCTTC	CASSARAAGTTYNEQFF
-	TRBV5-6	-	TRBJ1-1	TGTGCCAGCAGCTTGTTTAACACTGAAGCTTTCTTT	CASSLFNTEAFF
once	TRBV2	-	TRBJ2-4	TGTGCCAGCAGTGGGGGCGAAGACATTCAGTACTTC	CASSGGEDIQYF
-	TRBV6-1	-	TRBJ1-6	TGTGCCAGCAGTGGCTCCTTCGGGGGTAGGAATTCACCCCTCCACTTT	CASSGSFGGRNSPLHF
-	TRBV19	TRBD1	TRBJ1-5	TGTGCCAGTAGTCTCCGACAGGGCCCGAGGCCCCAGCATTTT	CASSLRQGPRPQHF
-	TRBV2	TRBD1	TRBJ1-5	TGTGCCAGCAGAGGTGACAGGGGACCGAATCAGCCCCAGCATTTT	CASRGDRGPNQPQHF
-	TRBV11-3	-	TRBJ2-3	TGTGCCAGCAGCCCCCGATACACAGATACGCAGTATTTT	CASSPRYTDTQYF
-	TRBV29-1	TRBD2	TRBJ2-1	TGCAGCGTTACGGGACTAGCGGGAGCTGCATACAATGAGCAGTTCTTC	CSVTGLAGAAYNEQFF
-	TRBV10-2	TRBD2	TRBJ2-7	TGCGCCAGCAGTGACCCTGGACTAGCGGGAGACTACGAGCAGTACTTC	CASSDPGLAGDYEQYF
-	TRBV19	TRBD2	TRBJ2-1	TGTGCCAGTAGTATAGGTGCTAGCGGGGGGGCGAATGAGCAGTTCTTC	CASSIGASGGANEQFF
-	TRBV7-2	-	TRBJ2-3	TGTGCCAGCAGCTTATACCAGCTTGACACAGATACGCAGTATTTT	CASSLYQLDTDTQYF
-	TRBV18	-	TRBJ2-5	TGTGCCAGCTCACCAGGGTTAGAAGAGACCCAGTACTTC	CASSPGLEETQYF
-	TRBV4-3	TRBD2	TRBJ2-5	TGCGCCAGCAGCCGTAAGGTAGCGGGGGTGACCCAGTACTTC	CASSRKVAGVTQYF
few	TRBV2	TRBD1	TRBJ1-5	TGTGCCAGCAGTAGGGACAGGGGCGTTAGCAATCAGCCCCAGCATTTT	CASSRDRGVSNQPQHF
-	TRBV5-4	TRBD1	TRBJ2-3	TGTGCCAGCAGCTTGGGGGACAGGGATGTCACAGATACGCAGTATTTT	CASSLGDRDVTDTQYF
-	TRBV4-1	-	TRBJ2-6	TGCGCCAGCAGCCAAGAGTCAGGAACTGGGGCCAACGTCCCGACTTTC	CASSQESGTGANVPTF
-	TRBV2	-	TRBJ1-6	TGTGCCAGCAGTGTAGCCCGGGGAGGGAGGAATTCACCCCTCCACTTT	CASSVARGGRNSPLHF
-	TRBV29-1	-	TRBJ2-7	TGCAGCGTTGCGGGGTCCCGGGGGCGCGAGCAGTACTTC	CSVAGSRGREQYF
-	TRBV7-2	-	TRBJ2-7	TGTGCCAGCAGCTTAGTACAGGTGAGGACCTACGAGCAGTACTTC	CASSLVQVRTYEQYF
-	TRBV11-2	-	TRBJ2-1	TGTGCCAGCAGCATTCAAGGGGTGTACAATGAGCAGTTCTTC	CASSIQGVYNEQFF
once	TRBV6-5	TRBD2	TRBJ2-3	TGTGCCAGCAGCTTCGGGGGGGCTCGTACAGATACGCAGTATTTT	CASSFGGARTDTQYF
once	TRBV4-3	TRBD1	TRBJ2-2	TGCGCCAGCAGCGCCAACACAGGGGCGAACACCGGGGAGCTGTTTTTT	CASSANTGANTGELFF
-	TRBV25-1	TRBD1	TRBJ1-5	TGTGCCAGCAGTCCGGCAGGGGGCTTCGGTAGCAATCAGCCCCAGCATTTT	CASSPAGGFGSNQPQHF
-	TRBV11-2	TRBD1	TRBJ2-4	TGTGCCAGCAGCTTCCCGGGACAGGGGACCATTCAGTACTTC	CASSFPGQGTIQYF
once	TRBV29-1	-	TRBJ2-5	TGCAGCGTGGGCCCCAACCAAGAGACCCAGTACTTC	CSVGPNQETQYF
-	TRBV29-1	-	TRBJ1-1	TGCAGCGTTGGGGGGGGTCCTGACACTGAAGCTTTCTTT	CSVGGGPDTEAFF
-	TRBV5-4	-	TRBJ2-3	TGTGCCAGCAGCCCCGGGTCTAGCGCCCTCACAGATACGCAGTATTTT	CASSPGSSALTDTQYF
-	TRBV6-4	-	TRBJ1-1	TGTGCCAGCAGTGAAAGGGAAGGGAACACTGAAGCTTTCTTT	CASSEREGNTEAFF
few	TRBV19	-	TRBJ2-5	TGTGCCAGTAGTATAGATCCGGGCAGCTCCACCCAGTACTTC	CASSIDPGSSTQYF
-	TRBV7-2	-	TRBJ2-3	TGTGCCAGCACCGACGGGGGGACAGTCACAGATACGCAGTATTTT	CASTDGGTVTDTQYF
medium-sized	TRBV7-9	-	TRBJ2-2	TGTGCCAGCAGCTTAGTACAGGGTTCCCGGGAGCTGTTTTTT	CASSLVQGSRELFF
-	TRBV4-1	TRBD1	TRBJ1-2	TGCGCCAGCAGCCAAATTGGGGTCGGGACAGGGGACGATGGCTACACCTTC	CASSQIGVGTGDDGYTF
few	TRBV19	-	TRBJ1-4	TGTGCCAGTAGTAAACAACAGGGAACTAATGAAAAACTGTTTTTT	CASSKQQGTNEKLFF
few	TRBV9	TRBD2	TRBJ2-1	TGTGCCAGCAGCGTAGATTCCAGGACTAGCCTGGGGAGCAATGAGCAGTTCTTC	CASSVDSRTSLGSNEQFF
few	TRBV19	-	TRBJ2-2	TGTGCCACGACGGGTCTCCGGGCGGCCGGGGAGCTGTTTTTT	CATTGLRAAGELFF
-	TRBV21-1	-	TRBJ1-2	TGTGCCAGCAGCAAAGCGCAGGGGGGGGATGGCTACACCTTC	CASSKAQGGDGYTF
-	TRBV5-1	TRBD2	TRBJ2-7	TGCGCCAGCAGCTTGGGACTAGCGGGGGTCTACGAGCAGTACTTC	CASSLGLAGVYEQYF
-	TRBV7-2	-	TRBJ2-7	TGTGCCAGCAGCGGAACCGATACAGGGATGAACGAGCAGTACTTC	CASSGTDTGMNEQYF
-	TRBV27	TRBD2	TRBJ2-2	TGTGCCAGCAGTTTAAATGGGCGACTAGCGGGAGGTGGGACCGGGGAGCTGTTTTTT	CASSLNGRLAGGGTGELFF
-	TRBV2	-	TRBJ1-2	TGTGCCAGCAGACTCCGGGGCCTTGGCGGCTACACCTTC	CASRLRGLGGYTF
-	TRBV7-9	TRBD1	TRBJ2-5	TGTGCCAGCAGCAGACAGGGGGCGCTTGGAGAGACCCAGTACTTC	CASSRQGALGETQYF
-	TRBV21-1	-	TRBJ2-7	TGTGCCAGCAGCAAAGAAACTAGCGGGGGTATCTACGAGCAGTACTTC	CASSKETSGGIYEQYF
-	TRBV19	-	TRBJ2-2	TGTGCCAGTACCAACTACGGGGAGCTGTTTTTT	CASTNYGELFF
-	TRBV19	-	TRBJ1-1	TGTGCCAGTAGTATCAGCCCGACAGCGGGTGAAGCTTTCTTT	CASSISPTAGEAFF
-	TRBV6-1	-	TRBJ1-5	TGTGCCAGCAGTGAAGCGCTGTGGGAGCCCCAGCATTTT	CASSEALWEPQHF
-	TRBV10-1	TRBD1	TRBJ2-7	TGCGCCAGCAGTGAGAGACAGGGTGAATCCTACGAGCAGTACTTC	CASSERQGESYEQYF
-	TRBV25-1	TRBD1	TRBJ2-7	TGTGCCACCAGGGGGCAGTGGTACGAGCAGTACTTC	CATRGQWYEQYF